A single sample is the source of the 17 T cell receptor beta chains below, sequenced in a study of shared clonotypes between healthy human individuals. Measured with immunoSEQ multiplex PCR; TCRdb has only the in-frame clones, and not every one. The data contain millions of clones, 85% to 95% of them singletons. The sequencing sample was made of naive CD4+ T cells sorted from blood. Specified subset: CD45RA+ positively selected. These receptors originate from a young man in good health.

This chain connects TRBV9 to TRBJ2-1; D gene uncertain. Trimming left V 1 base short and J 0 bases short, with 8 bases between. The CDR3 loop spans 15 amino acids. CDR1 and CDR2 from the germline V gene are SGDLS and YYNGEE. CDR3 residues: CASSVNGISYNEQFF. In DNA form, the CDR3 reads TGTGCCAGCAGCGTAAACGGTATCTCCTACAATGAGCAGTTCTTC.

The rearrangement links TRBV5-4 to TRBJ2-1; possible D gene TRBD1, 5 bases. Trimming left V 0 bases short and J 7 bases short, with 17 bases between. In germline, CDR1 is SGHNT, CDR2 YYREEE (reference sequence). This CDR3 is built from 16 residues. DNA for the CDR3: TGTGCCAGCAGCTTGGTAGGCGGAATCAGGGTAAATGAGCAGTTCTTC. Its protein is CASSLVGGIRVNEQFF.

With regard to this clone: Other DNA sequences within the sample encode an identical CDR3. The chain has TRBV5-1 and TRBJ1-2; D gene uncertain. This CDR3 contains 12 residues. The germline V gene has CDR1 SGHRS and CDR2 YFSETQ. Trimming cost V 4 bases and J 2 bases, with 6 bases left between them. CDR3 DNA: TGCGCCAGCAGCCTAGCAAACTATGGCTACACCTTC. Its translation: CASSLANYGYTF.

V gene TRBV18 combines with J gene TRBJ1-1; no definite D call. V was shortened by 2 bases and J by 1 base, with 14 bases between the two germline ends. The CDR3 runs to 16 residues. CDR1 is KGHSH and CDR2 is LQKENI in the germline V gene. CDR3 sequence (DNA): TGTGCCAGCTCACCAATTAGCCGGGGAGAGAACACTGAAGCTTTCTTT. It specifies CASSPISRGENTEAFF.

V gene TRBV5-1 combines with J gene TRBJ2-3; weak D call: TRBD2 (6 bases). Germline V gene sequence: CDR1 SGHRS, CDR2 YFSETQ. This CDR3 region has 11 residues. Trimming took 4 bases from V and 6 from J, leaving 6 bases between them. CDR3: CASSAGDTQYF. The CDR3 DNA is TGCGCCAGCAGCGCGGGGGATACGCAGTATTTT.

The genes are TRBV6-5 and TRBJ2-7, with 10 bases fitting TRBD2. Germline V gives CDR1 MNHEY, CDR2 SVGAGI. The V and J ends lost 0 bases and 2 bases, in that order; junction bases with no gene match: 4. There are 16 residues in the CDR3. Here the CDR3 DNA reads TGTGCCAGCAGTTACTCTTGGCTAGCGGGAGCCTACGAGCAGTACTTC. Its protein product is CASSYSWLAGAYEQYF.

V and J are TRBV5-1 and TRBJ2-1; D perhaps matches TRBD1 (5 bases). Per germline, CDR1 SGHRS and CDR2 YFSETQ. The CDR3 has 15 amino acids. V was trimmed by 0 bases and J by 6 bases, leaving 13 bases between them. The CDR3, as DNA: TGCGCCAGCAGCTTGGAGGCAGGGAATGGCAATGAGCAGTTCTTC. As protein: CASSLEAGNGNEQFF.

The CDR3 DNA follows: TGTGCCTTCCGACCGGACAGTCACTCTGGAAACACCATATATTTT. Translated: CAFRPDSHSGNTIYF. The chain couples TRBV30 to TRBJ1-3, with D perhaps matching TRBD1 (6 bases). V shed 7 bases and J shed 0 bases, with 16 bases lying between them. The CDR3 totals 15 residues. CDR1 GTSNPN and CDR2 SVGIG come from the germline V gene (reference sequence).

This clone was counted once. This chain links TRBV18 with TRBJ2-6, with D possibly matching TRBD1 (6 bases). V was pared by 2 bases and J by 0 bases, with 14 bases between. The CDR3 is made up of 18 amino acids. CDR1 KGHSH and CDR2 LQKENI come from the germline V gene. The CDR3 is CASSPIQGASSGANVLTF. CDR3 DNA sequence: TGTGCCAGCTCACCAATACAGGGAGCCTCCTCTGGGGCCAACGTCCTGACTTTC.

V and J are TRBV11-2 and TRBJ1-1; perhaps TRBD1 as D (5 bases). With 6 bases removed from V and 3 bases from J, the gap between germline ends came to 14 bases. The germline V gene has CDR1 SGHAT and CDR2 FQNNGV. This CDR3 region has 14 residues. The CDR3 is CASSRFGTDTEAFF. Here the CDR3 DNA reads TGTGCCAGCAGTCGATTCGGGACGGACACTGAAGCTTTCTTT.

As concerns this clone: The same CDR3 is also encoded by other DNA sequences in this sample. The J gene is TRBJ1-2, the V gene TRBV18, with 7 bases aligning to TRBD1. The CDR3 has 13 residues. With V trimmed by 3 bases and J by 3 bases, 1 base remained unmatched. The germline gives CDR1 KGHSH, CDR2 LQKENI. CDR3 amino acids: CASSPTGDYGYTF. The CDR3, as DNA: TGTGCCAGCTCACCTACAGGGGACTATGGCTACACCTTC.

The rearrangement links TRBV7-2 to TRBJ1-5; D is uncertain. The germline V gene encodes CDR1 SGHTA and CDR2 FQGNSA. The V gene lost 1 base and the J gene lost 4 bases, with 5 bases spanning the gap. The CDR3 contains 13 residues. The CDR3 here is CASSLVRNQPQHF. The CDR3 DNA reads as TGTGCCAGCAGCTTAGTCAGGAATCAGCCCCAGCATTTT. The entire variable domain, with the rest obtained from reference TRBV7-2 and TRBJ1-5, is as follows: GAGVSQSPSNKVTEKGKDVELRCDPISGHTALYWYRQSLGQGLEFLIYFQGNSAPDKSGLPSDRFSAERTGGSVSTLTIQRTQQEDSAVYLCASSLVRNQPQHFGDGTRLSIL.

The V and J genes are TRBV4-1 and TRBJ2-1; 7 bases align to TRBD2. Germline values: CDR1 MGHRA, CDR2 YSYEKL. This CDR3 region has 15 residues. Trimming took 1 base from V and 3 from J; bases not matched to a gene: 3. In DNA, the CDR3 is TGCGCCAGCAGCCAAGCGGGAGGCCTCTACAATGAGCAGTTCTTC. It encodes CASSQAGGLYNEQFF.

The V and J genes are TRBV7-2 and TRBJ1-6, with TRBD1 matching over 7 bases. The trim removed 4 bases at V and 7 bases at J, leaving 7 bases unmatched. The length of the CDR3 is 15 residues. The germline V gene encodes CDR1 SGHTA and CDR2 FQGNSA. The CDR3 sequence: CASSSRQGGNSPLHF. The CDR3 region has the DNA TGTGCCAGCAGCTCCCGACAGGGAGGCAATTCACCCCTCCACTTT.

The V call is TRBV6-5, the J call TRBJ2-2; no clear D gene. Trimming left V 0 bases short and J 6 bases short, with 5 bases between. Germline lookup yields CDR1 MNHEY and CDR2 SVGAGI. The CDR3 is made up of 13 amino acids. CDR3 protein: CASSYSFAGELFF. In DNA, the CDR3 is TGTGCCAGCAGTTACTCGTTCGCCGGGGAGCTGTTTTTT.

V gene TRBV2 combines with J gene TRBJ2-6, with D perhaps matching TRBD2 (6 bases). This CDR3 spans 17 amino acids. Germline CDR1 SNHLY, CDR2 FYNNEI. Trimming took off 5 bases at V and 0 bases at J, with 14 bases between the two ends. Here the CDR3 DNA reads TGTGCCAGCAGTTCCCCGGACGGGGGCTCTGGGGCCAACGTCCTGACTTTC. Amino acid sequence: CASSSPDGGSGANVLTF.

CDR3 bases: TGTGCCAGCAGTGGGGTCCGGGGCACTGAAGCTTTCTTT. Amino acid sequence: CASSGVRGTEAFF. The gene calls are TRBV6-5 and TRBJ1-1; D is uncertain. Germline assignment: CDR1 MNHEY and CDR2 SVGAGI. The length of the CDR3 is 13 residues. V was pared by 5 bases and J by 4 bases, with 11 bases between.